This TCR beta chain is from a study of T-cell reconstitution after alpha-beta-depleted transplantation in children. Notes on the study in general: Several hundred expanded graft clones reportedly gave rise to the alpha-beta T cells present about two months after transplant.

A word on this clonotype: Its specificity is unknown.

Preparation of the TCRbeta library was carried out with unique molecular identifiers. TCRdb passed the PCR reads through MiXCR, listing each CDR3 protein once. The sample has 800,000 to 1,000,000 distinct CDR3 sequences; about 29% are singletons. V shed 4 bases and J shed 1 base, with 19 bases lying between them. The CDR3 is 17 amino acids. Germline CDR1 SGHRS, CDR2 YFSETQ. The clonotype originates from a boy less than two years old who had a stem cell transplant for SCID, so the T cells may come from the graft donor. Sequencing was performed on PBMCs, mostly from graft donor cells, taken 360 days after TCRalphabeta/CD19-depleted stem cell transplant. The chain has TRBV5-1 and TRBJ2-3; tentatively, D is TRBD2 (7 bases). The DNA for the CDR3 is TGCGCCAGCAGCCCCGGGGCCGGGGGGCCAGGCACAGATACGCAGTATTTT. It is translated as CASSPGAGGPGTDTQYF.